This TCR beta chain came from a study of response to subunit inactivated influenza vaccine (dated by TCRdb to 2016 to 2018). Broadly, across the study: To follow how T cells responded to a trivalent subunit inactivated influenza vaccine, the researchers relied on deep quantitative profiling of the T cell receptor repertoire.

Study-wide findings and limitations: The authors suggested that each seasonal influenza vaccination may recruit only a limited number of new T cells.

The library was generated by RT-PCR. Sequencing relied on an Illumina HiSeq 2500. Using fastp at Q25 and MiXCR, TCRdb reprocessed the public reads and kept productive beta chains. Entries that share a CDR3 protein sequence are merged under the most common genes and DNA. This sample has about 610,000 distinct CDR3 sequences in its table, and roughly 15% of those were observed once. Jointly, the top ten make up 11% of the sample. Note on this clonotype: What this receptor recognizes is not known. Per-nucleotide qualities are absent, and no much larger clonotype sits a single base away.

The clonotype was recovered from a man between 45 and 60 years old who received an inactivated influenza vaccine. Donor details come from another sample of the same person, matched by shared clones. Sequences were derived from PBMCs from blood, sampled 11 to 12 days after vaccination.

The base sequence is TGTGCCAGCAGTCCTTGGACAGGAGTCATGGAGCAGTACTTC. It encodes CASSPWTGVMEQYF. The chain is encoded by TRBV6-2 or TRBV6-3 joined to TRBJ2-7; TRBD1 agrees with 7 junctional bases. From the cysteine through the phenylalanine, the CDR3 covers 14 amino acids. Left in the record is the CDR3 DNA by itself, 42 bases read in frame from the first base. The junction shows trimming of 5 bases on V and 7 bases on J, and the gene matches do not reach 11 bases of it. From a lookup of the germline V gene, CDR1 and CDR2 are MNHEY and SVGEGT.